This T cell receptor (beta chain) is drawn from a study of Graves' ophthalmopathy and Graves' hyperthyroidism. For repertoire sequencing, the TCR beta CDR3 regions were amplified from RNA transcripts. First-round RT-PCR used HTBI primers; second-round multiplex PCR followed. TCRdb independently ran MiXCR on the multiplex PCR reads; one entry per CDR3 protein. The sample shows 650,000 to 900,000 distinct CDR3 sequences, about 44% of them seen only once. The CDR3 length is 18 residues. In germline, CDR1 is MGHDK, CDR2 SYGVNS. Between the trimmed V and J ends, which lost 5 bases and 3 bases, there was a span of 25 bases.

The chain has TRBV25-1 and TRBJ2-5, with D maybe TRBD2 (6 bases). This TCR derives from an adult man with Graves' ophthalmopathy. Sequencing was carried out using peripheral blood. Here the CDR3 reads CASSLWFPLASTKETQYF. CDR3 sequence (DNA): TGTGCCAGCAGTCTTTGGTTTCCCCTAGCGTCTACAAAAGAGACCCAGTACTTC.